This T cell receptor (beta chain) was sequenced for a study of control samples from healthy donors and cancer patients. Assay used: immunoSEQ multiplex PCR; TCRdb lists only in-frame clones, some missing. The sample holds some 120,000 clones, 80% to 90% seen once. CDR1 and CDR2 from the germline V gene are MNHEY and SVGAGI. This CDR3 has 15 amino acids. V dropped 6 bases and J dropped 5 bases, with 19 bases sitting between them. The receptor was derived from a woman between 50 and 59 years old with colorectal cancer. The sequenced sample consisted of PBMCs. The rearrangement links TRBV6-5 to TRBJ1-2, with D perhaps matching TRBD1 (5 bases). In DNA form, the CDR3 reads TGTGCCAGCAGCCCCCCGCTGGGGGTGGGATATGGCTACACCTTC. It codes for CASSPPLGVGYGYTF.